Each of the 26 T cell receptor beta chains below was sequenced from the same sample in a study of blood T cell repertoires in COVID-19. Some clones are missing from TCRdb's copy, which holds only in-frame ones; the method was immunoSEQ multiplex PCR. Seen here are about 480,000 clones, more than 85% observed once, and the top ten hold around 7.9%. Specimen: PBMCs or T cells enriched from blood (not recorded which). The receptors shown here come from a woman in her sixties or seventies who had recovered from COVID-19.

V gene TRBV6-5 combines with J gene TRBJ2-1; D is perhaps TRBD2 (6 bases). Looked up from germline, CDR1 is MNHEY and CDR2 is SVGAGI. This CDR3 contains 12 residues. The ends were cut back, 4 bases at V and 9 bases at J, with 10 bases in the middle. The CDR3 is CASSWGVGEQFF. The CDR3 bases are TGTGCCAGCAGTTGGGGGGTTGGTGAGCAGTTCTTC.

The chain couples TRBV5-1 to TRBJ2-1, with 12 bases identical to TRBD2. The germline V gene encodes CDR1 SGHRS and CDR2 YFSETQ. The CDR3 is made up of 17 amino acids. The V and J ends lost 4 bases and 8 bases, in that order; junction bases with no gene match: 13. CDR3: CASSPPSGGGRLDEQFF. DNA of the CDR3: TGCGCCAGCAGCCCCCCTAGCGGGGGGGGCCGTTTGGATGAGCAGTTCTTC.

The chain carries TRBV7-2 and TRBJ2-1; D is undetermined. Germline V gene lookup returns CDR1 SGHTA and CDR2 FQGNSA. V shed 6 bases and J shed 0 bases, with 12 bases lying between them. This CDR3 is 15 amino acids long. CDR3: CASRLQDSSYNEQFF. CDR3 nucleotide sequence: TGTGCCAGCAGGTTACAAGATAGCTCCTACAATGAGCAGTTCTTC.

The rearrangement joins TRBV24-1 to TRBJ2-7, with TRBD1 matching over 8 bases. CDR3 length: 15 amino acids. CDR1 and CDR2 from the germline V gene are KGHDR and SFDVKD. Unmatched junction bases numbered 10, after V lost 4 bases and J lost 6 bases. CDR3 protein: CATSDKDRVLSEQYF. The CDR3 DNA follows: TGTGCCACCAGTGACAAGGACAGGGTATTGAGCGAGCAGTACTTC.

CDR3 DNA: TGCAGTGCTAGTAATGTTCGGGGAGGGCTTCGTACAGATACGCAGTATTTT. Its protein product is CSASNVRGGLRTDTQYF. The chain uses TRBV20-1 and TRBJ2-3, with 7 positions matching TRBD2. V shed 3 bases and J 3 bases; nucleotides not matched to a gene: 15. This CDR3 has 17 residues. Germline CDR1 is DFQATT and CDR2 is SNEGSKA (reference sequence).

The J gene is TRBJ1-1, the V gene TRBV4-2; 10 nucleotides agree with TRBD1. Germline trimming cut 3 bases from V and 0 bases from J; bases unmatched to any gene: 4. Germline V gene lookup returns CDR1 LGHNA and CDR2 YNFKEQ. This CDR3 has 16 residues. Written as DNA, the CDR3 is TGTGCCAGCAGCCACACGGGACAGGGGATGAACACTGAAGCTTTCTTT. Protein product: CASSHTGQGMNTEAFF.

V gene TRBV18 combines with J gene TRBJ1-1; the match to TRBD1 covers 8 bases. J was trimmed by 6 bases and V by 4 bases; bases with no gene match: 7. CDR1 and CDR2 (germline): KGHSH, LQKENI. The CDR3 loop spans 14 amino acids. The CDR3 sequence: CASSQQGARAEAFF. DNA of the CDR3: TGTGCCAGCTCACAGCAGGGGGCGAGGGCTGAAGCTTTCTTT.

The CDR3 sequence is CASSSLAGGPSETQYF. CDR3 in DNA: TGTGCCAGCAGCTCGCTAGCGGGGGGGCCCTCAGAGACCCAGTACTTC. This chain uses TRBV7-2 with TRBJ2-5; 12 bases fit TRBD2. This CDR3 is built from 16 residues. Germline lookup yields CDR1 SGHTA and CDR2 FQGNSA. V was pared by 4 bases and J by 4 bases, with 7 bases of the junction left unmatched. The variable domain in full, with the rest retrieved from reference TRBV7-2 and TRBJ2-5, is GAGVSQSPSNKVTEKGKDVELRCDPISGHTALYWYRQSLGQGLEFLIYFQGNSAPDKSGLPSDRFSAERTGGSVSTLTIQRTQQEDSAVYLCASSSLAGGPSETQYFGPGTRLLVL.

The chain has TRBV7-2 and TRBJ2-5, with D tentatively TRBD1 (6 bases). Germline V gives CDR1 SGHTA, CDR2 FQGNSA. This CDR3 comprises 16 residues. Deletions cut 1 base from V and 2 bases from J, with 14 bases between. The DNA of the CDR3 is TGTGCCAGCAGCTTAGTGCAGGGGACCCTTCAAGAGACCCAGTACTTC. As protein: CASSLVQGTLQETQYF.

CDR3 loop: CASSALQGGNTGELFF. CDR3 nucleotide sequence: TGTGCCAGCAGTGCCCTCCAAGGGGGGAACACCGGGGAGCTGTTTTTT. The chain carries TRBV2 and TRBJ2-2, with TRBD1 as a possible D gene (6 bases). The V end was cut by 4 bases, the J end by 1 base, with 13 bases between. From germline, CDR1 is SNHLY and CDR2 FYNNEI. The CDR3 sequence is 16 residues long. The whole variable domain, filled in from reference TRBV2 and TRBJ2-2, reads EPEVTQTPSHQVTQMGQEVILRCVPISNHLYFYWYRQILGQKVEFLVSFYNNEISEKSEIFDDQFSVERPDGSNFTLKIRSTKLEDSAMYFCASSALQGGNTGELFFGEGSRLTVL.

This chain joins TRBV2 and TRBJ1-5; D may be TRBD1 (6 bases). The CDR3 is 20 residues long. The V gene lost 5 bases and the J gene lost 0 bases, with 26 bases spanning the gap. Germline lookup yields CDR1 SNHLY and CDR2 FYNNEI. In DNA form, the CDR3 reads TGTGCCAGCAGTCGGGCGGCCCAGGGGTCCACTTTATATAGCAATCAGCCCCAGCATTTT. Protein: CASSRAAQGSTLYSNQPQHF.

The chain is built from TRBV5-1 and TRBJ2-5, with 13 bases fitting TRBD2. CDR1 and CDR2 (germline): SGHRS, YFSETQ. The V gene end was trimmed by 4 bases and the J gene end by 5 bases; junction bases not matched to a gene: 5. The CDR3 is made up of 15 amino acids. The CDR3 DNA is TGCGCCAGCAGCCGACTAGCGGGGGGTCGTGAGACCCAGTACTTC. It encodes CASSRLAGGRETQYF.

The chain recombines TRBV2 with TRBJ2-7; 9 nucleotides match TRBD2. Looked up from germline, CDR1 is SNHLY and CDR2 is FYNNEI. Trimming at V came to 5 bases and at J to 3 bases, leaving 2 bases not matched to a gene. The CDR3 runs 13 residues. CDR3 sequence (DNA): TGTGCCAGCAGTAATAGCGGGGGCTACGAGCAGTACTTC. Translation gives CASSNSGGYEQYF.

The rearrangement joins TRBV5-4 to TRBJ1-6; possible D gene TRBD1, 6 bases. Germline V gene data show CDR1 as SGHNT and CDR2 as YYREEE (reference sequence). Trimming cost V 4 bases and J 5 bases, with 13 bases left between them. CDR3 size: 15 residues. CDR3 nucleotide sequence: TGTGCCAGCAGCCCCGGACAGCGAAATAATTCACCCCTCCACTTT. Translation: CASSPGQRNNSPLHF.

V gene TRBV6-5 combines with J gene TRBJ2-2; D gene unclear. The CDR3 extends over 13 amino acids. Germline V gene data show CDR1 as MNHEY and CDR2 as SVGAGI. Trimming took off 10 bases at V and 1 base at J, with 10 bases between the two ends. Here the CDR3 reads CAISERNTGELFF. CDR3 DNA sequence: TGTGCCATATCAGAGCGGAACACCGGGGAGCTGTTTTTT.

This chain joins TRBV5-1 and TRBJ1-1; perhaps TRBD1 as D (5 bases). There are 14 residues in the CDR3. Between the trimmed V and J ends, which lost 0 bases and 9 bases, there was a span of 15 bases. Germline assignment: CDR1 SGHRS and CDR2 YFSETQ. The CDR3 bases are TGCGCCAGCAGCTTGGAGGAAGGGGTACTGAAAGCTTTCTTT. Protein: CASSLEEGVLKAFF.

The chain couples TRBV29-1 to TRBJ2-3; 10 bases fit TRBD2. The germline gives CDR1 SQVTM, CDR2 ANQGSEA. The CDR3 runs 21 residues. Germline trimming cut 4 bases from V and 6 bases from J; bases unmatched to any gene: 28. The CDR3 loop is CSVAAPLTSGVAGGELDTQYF. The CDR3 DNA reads TGCAGCGTTGCCGCACCCCTGACCTCCGGGGTAGCGGGGGGCGAATTGGATACGCAGTATTTT.

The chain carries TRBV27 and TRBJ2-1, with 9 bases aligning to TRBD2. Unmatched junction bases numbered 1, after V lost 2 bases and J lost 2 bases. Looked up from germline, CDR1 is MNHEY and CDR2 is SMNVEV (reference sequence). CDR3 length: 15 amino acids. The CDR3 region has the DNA TGTGCCAGCAGTTTAGAGCGGGGGGCCTACAATGAGCAGTTCTTC. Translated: CASSLERGAYNEQFF.

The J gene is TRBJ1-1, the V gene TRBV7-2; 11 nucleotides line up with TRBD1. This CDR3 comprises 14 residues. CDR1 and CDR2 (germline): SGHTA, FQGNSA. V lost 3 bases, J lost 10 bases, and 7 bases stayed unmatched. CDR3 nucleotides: TGTGCCAGCAGCTTTAAGGGACAGGGGGGTAGAGCTTTCTTT. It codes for CASSFKGQGGRAFF.

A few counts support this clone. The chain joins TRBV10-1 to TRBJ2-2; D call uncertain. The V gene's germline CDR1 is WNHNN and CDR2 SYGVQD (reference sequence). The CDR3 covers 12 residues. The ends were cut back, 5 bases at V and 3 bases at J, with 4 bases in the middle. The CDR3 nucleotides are TGCGCCAGCAGTCGGGACACCGGGGAGCTGTTTTTT. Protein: CASSRDTGELFF.

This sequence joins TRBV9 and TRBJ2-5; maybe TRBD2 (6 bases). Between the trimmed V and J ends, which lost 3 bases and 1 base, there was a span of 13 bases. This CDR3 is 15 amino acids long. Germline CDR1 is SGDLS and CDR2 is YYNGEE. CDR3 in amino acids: CASSAPLGGQETQYF. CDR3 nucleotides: TGTGCCAGCAGCGCCCCCCTGGGGGGCCAAGAGACCCAGTACTTC.

CDR3 DNA sequence: TGCGCCAGCAGCCAAGAATCAGGACAGGGGAGGACCTATAATTCACCCCTCCACTTT. Its protein is CASSQESGQGRTYNSPLHF. The chain couples TRBV4-1 to TRBJ1-6; 9 bases match TRBD1. The CDR3 sequence is 19 residues long. The germline CDR1 and CDR2 sequences are MGHRA and YSYEKL. The junction had 8 bases not matched to a gene; V was cut back by 0 bases and J by 2 bases.

CDR3 in amino acids: CASSQDQYSNQPQHF. The CDR3 bases are TGCGCCAGCAGCCAAGATCAGTATAGCAATCAGCCCCAGCATTTT. The V and J genes are TRBV4-1 and TRBJ1-5; no firm D call. V lost 0 bases to trimming and J lost 0 bases, with 6 bases between them. The germline V gene has CDR1 MGHRA and CDR2 YSYEKL. The CDR3 is 15 residues long.

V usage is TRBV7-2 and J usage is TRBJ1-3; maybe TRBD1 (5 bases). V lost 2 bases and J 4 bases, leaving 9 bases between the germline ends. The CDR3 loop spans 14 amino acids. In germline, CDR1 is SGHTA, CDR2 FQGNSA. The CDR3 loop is CASSLRGGGNTIYF. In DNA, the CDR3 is TGTGCCAGCAGCTTAAGGGGAGGGGGAAACACCATATATTTT.

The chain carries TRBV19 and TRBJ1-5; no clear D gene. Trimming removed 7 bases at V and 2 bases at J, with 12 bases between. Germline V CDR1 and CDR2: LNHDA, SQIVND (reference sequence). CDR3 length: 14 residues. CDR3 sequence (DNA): TGTGCCAGTAATGAGGGTTTCGGCAATCAGCCCCAGCATTTT. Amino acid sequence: CASNEGFGNQPQHF. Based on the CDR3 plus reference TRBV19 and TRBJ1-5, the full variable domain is DGGITQSPKYLFRKEGQNVTLSCEQNLNHDAMYWYRQDPGQGLRLIYYSQIVNDFQKGDIAEGYSVSREKKESFPLTVTSAQKNPTAFYLCASNEGFGNQPQHFGDGTRLSIL.

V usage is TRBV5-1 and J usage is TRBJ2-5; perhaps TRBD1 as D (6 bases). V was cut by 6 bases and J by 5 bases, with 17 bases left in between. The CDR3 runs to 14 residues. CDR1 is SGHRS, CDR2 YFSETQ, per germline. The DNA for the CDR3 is TGCGCCAGCACCCTAGGGCAGGGGAAGGAGACCCAGTACTTC. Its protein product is CASTLGQGKETQYF.